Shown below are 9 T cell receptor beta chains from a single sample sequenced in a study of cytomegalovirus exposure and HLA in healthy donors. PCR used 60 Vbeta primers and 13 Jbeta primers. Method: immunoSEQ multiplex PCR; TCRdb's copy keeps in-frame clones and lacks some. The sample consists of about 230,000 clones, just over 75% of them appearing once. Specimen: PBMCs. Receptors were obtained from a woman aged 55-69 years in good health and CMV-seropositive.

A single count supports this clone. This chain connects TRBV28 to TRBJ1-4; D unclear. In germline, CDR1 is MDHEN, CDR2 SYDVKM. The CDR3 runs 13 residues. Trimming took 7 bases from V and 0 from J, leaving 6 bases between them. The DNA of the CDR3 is TGTGCCAGCACTAGCGCAACTAATGAAAAACTGTTTTTT. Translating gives CASTSATNEKLFF.

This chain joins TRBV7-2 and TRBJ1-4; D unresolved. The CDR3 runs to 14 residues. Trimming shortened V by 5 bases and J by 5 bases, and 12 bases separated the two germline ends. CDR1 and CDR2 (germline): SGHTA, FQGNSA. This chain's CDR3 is CASSLSRLNEKLFF. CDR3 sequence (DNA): TGTGCCAGCAGCCTATCACGACTAAATGAAAAACTGTTTTTT.

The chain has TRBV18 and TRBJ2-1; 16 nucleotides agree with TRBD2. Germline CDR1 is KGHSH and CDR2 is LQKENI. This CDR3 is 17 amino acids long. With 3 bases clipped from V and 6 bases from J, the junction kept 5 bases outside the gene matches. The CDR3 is CASSPKGLAGGLNEQFF. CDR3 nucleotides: TGTGCCAGCTCACCGAAGGGACTAGCGGGGGGGCTCAATGAGCAGTTCTTC.

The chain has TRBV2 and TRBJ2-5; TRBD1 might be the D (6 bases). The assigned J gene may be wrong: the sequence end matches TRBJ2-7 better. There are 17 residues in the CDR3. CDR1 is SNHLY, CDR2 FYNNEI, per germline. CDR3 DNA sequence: TGTGCCAGCAGGACCGACAGGAATCTAAGAGGGGACTACGAGCAGTACTTC. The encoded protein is CASRTDRNLRGDYEQYF.

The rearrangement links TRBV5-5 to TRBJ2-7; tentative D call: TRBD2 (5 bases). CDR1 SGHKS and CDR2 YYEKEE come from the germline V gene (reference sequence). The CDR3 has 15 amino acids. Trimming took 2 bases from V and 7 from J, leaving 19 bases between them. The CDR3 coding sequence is TGTGCCAGCAGCTTTAGGAAGGACGGGCGGACTGAGCAGTACTTC. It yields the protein CASSFRKDGRTEQYF.

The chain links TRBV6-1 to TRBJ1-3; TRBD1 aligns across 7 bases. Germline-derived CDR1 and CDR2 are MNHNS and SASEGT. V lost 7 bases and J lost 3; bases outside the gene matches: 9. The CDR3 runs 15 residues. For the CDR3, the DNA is TGTGCCAGCACCCTTACAGGGGTGGGTGGAAACACCATATATTTT. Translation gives CASTLTGVGGNTIYF.

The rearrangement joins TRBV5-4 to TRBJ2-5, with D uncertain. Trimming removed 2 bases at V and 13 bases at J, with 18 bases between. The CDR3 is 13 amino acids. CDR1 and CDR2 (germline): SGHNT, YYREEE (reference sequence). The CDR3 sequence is CASSFDRNGEPYF. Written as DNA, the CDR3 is TGTGCCAGCAGCTTTGATAGAAACGGAGAGCCGTACTTC.

The CDR3 protein is CSVLAGGSKNIQYF. CDR3 coding DNA: TGCAGCGTCCTAGCGGGGGGGTCCAAAAACATTCAGTACTTC. This rearrangement joins TRBV29-1 to TRBJ2-4, with 12 bases that match TRBD2. The trim removed 6 bases at V and 2 bases at J, leaving 2 bases unmatched. The CDR3 contains 14 residues. Germline V gives CDR1 SQVTM, CDR2 ANQGSEA.

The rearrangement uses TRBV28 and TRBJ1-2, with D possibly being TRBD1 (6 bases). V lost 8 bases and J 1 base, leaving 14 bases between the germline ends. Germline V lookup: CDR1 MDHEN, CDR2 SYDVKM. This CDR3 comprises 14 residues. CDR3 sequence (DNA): TGTGCCAGCTCAACAGGACAGCTTAACTATGGCTACACCTTC. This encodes CASSTGQLNYGYTF.